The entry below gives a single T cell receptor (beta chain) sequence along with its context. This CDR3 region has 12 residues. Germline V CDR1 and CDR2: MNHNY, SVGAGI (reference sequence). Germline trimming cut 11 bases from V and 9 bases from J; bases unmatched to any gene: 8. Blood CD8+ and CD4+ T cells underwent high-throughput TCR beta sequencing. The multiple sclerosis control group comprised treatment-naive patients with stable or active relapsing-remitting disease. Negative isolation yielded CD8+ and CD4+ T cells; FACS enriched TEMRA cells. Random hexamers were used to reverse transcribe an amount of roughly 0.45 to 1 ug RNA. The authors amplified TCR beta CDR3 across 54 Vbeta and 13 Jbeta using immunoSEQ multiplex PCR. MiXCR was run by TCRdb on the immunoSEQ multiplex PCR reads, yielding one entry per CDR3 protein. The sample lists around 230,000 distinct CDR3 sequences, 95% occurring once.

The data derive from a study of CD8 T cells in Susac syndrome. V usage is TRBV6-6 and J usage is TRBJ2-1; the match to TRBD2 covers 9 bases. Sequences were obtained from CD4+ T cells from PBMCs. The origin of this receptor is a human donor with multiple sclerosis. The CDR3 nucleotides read TGTGCCGCGGGGGGGCGATTCTCTGAGCAGTTCTTC. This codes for CAAGGRFSEQFF.